This TCR beta chain was sequenced during a study of T-cell memory formation after mild COVID-19. About the research overall: Largely, the TCR clusters proved donor specific.

This clonotype appeared a few times. The antigen is not known. Germline V gene sequence: CDR1 PRHDT, CDR2 FYEKMQ (reference sequence). The trim removed 5 bases at V and 5 bases at J, leaving 8 bases unmatched. This CDR3 contains 14 residues. Researchers used 5'RACE with constant-segment primers to make TCR alpha and TCR beta cDNA libraries that carry sample barcodes and UMIs. Using its own MiXCR run on the 5' RACE reads, TCRdb lists one record per CDR3 protein. The table lists about 320,000 distinct CDR3 sequences, around 15% of them singletons. Study-wide results and caveats: Contracting clones, day 15 to 85, had balanced CD4/CD8, and later expanders favored CD4+. Shrinking CD4+ clones resided mostly in CM and EM, and CD8+ ones in EMRA.

The chain employs TRBV13 and TRBJ1-1; TRBD1 matches 7 bases. Sample: PBMCs or a T cell subset sorted from them (not recorded which). The receptor was isolated from a man in his late teens or twenties who had mild COVID-19 (a few samples of this study predate the infection). Cell type and time point are not known. The CDR3 DNA reads as TGTGCCAGCAGCGGACTGGCAGGGGGAACTGAAGCTTTCTTT. Translated: CASSGLAGGTEAFF.